This T cell receptor (beta chain) was observed in a study of T cell responses to AZD1222 COVID-19 vaccine. The study's findings and limits: Just a handful of AZD1222 recipients were seropositive at baseline. Mapped onto spike, vaccine-associated CD4 TCRs spanned it and were dominant at 160-218 and 743-854. White British donors predominated, females outnumbered males, and clonal diversity was possibly underestimated. A rise in Spike-specific TCR breadth and depth followed two AZD1222 doses.

The protocol was immunoSEQ multiplex PCR, while the TCRdb copy is restricted to in-frame clones and leaves out a portion. The sample lists 160,000 or so clones; 85% to 95% were seen once. The CDR3 totals 15 residues. Germline-derived CDR1 and CDR2 are MNHEY and SVGAGI. V was clipped by 2 bases and J by 7 bases, with 17 bases between them. In regard to this clone: The target antigen is unknown.

The specimen was peripheral blood, collected on day 0 of AZD1222 vaccination. This chain links TRBV6-5 with TRBJ2-5, with D unclear. The TCR comes from an adult in good health. DNA of the CDR3: TGTGCCAGCAGTTACAGGGCAGATGGCCGCGGGACCCAGTACTTC. Translation: CASSYRADGRGTQYF.